The rows below give T cell receptor beta chains drawn from one sample of a study of blood T cells in healthy people across ages. TCRdb ran MiXCR on the 5' RACE reads and lists one entry per CDR3 protein. Of about 1.8 million distinct CDR3 sequences listed, about 50% are singletons. Sequencing used blood. These receptors all stem from a woman in her thirties or forties in good health. CDR3s include the opening cysteine and the closing phenylalanine or tryptophan. The order of the fields is V gene, clone size, J gene, D gene, CDR3 protein, CDR3 DNA. The D gene is left open where the match is weak. Clone size is shown for a subset of rows, as once, few, many or a class of expanded clone.

V gene: TRBV12-3/TRBV12-4
clone size: .
J gene: TRBJ2-5
D gene: .
CDR3 protein: CASRDGPAMGTQYF
CDR3 DNA: TGTGCCAGCCGGGACGGGCCCGCTATGGGGACCCAGTACTTC

V gene: TRBV7-2
clone size: .
J gene: TRBJ2-1
D gene: TRBD2
CDR3 protein: CASSLAPLELAGGLFLYNKQFF
CDR3 DNA: TGTGCCAGCAGCTTAGCCCCTCTCGAACTAGCGGGGGGCCTGTTCCTCTACAATAAGCAGTTCTTC

V gene: TRBV4-3
clone size: .
J gene: TRBJ1-6
D gene: TRBD1
CDR3 protein: CASSQEPAEGANSPLHF
CDR3 DNA: TGCGCCAGCAGCCAAGAGCCGGCAGAGGGGGCCAATTCACCCCTCCACTTT

V gene: TRBV5-1
clone size: .
J gene: TRBJ2-1
D gene: TRBD1
CDR3 protein: CASSLEGQGLNEQFF
CDR3 DNA: TGCGCCAGCAGCTTGGAAGGACAGGGGTTAAATGAGCAGTTCTTC

V gene: TRBV6-6
clone size: .
J gene: TRBJ1-4
D gene: TRBD1
CDR3 protein: CASSLGGGTGLEKLFF
CDR3 DNA: TGTGCCAGCAGTTTGGGGGGCGGGACAGGGCTTGAAAAACTGTTTTTT

V gene: TRBV28
clone size: few
J gene: TRBJ2-3
D gene: TRBD1
CDR3 protein: CASSFPGTGGDTQYF
CDR3 DNA: TGTGCCAGCAGTTTCCCGGGGACAGGGGGAGATACGCAGTATTTT

V gene: TRBV12-3/TRBV12-4
clone size: .
J gene: TRBJ2-7
D gene: .
CDR3 protein: CANSLAGQSYEQYF
CDR3 DNA: TGTGCCAACAGTTTAGCAGGACAGTCCTACGAGCAGTACTTC

V gene: TRBV20-1
clone size: few
J gene: TRBJ2-7
D gene: TRBD2
CDR3 protein: CSARRLAGTYEQYF
CDR3 DNA: TGCAGTGCTAGACGACTAGCGGGGACCTACGAGCAGTACTTC

V gene: TRBV29-1
clone size: .
J gene: TRBJ2-1
D gene: .
CDR3 protein: CSVLRTESSYNEQFF
CDR3 DNA: TGCAGCGTTCTCCGGACAGAGAGCTCCTACAATGAGCAGTTCTTC

V gene: TRBV24-1
clone size: .
J gene: TRBJ1-5
D gene: .
CDR3 protein: CASNTWGEPQHF
CDR3 DNA: TGTGCCTCCAACACCTGGGGGGAACCCCAGCATTTT

V gene: TRBV6-2/TRBV6-3
clone size: .
J gene: TRBJ2-3
D gene: .
CDR3 protein: CASRRTPSSTDTQYF
CDR3 DNA: TGTGCCAGCAGAAGGACACCTTCTAGCACAGATACGCAGTATTTT

V gene: TRBV5-6
clone size: once
J gene: TRBJ2-3
D gene: .
CDR3 protein: CASSLELALPTQYF
CDR3 DNA: TGTGCCAGCAGCTTGGAATTGGCCCTCCCTACGCAGTATTTT

V gene: TRBV10-3
clone size: few
J gene: TRBJ1-4
D gene: .
CDR3 protein: CAIAREGNDRKLFF
CDR3 DNA: TGTGCCATCGCTCGGGAGGGGAATGATCGCAAACTGTTTTTT

V gene: TRBV7-2
clone size: .
J gene: TRBJ1-6
D gene: .
CDR3 protein: CASSLASGLANSPLHF
CDR3 DNA: TGTGCCAGCAGCTTAGCTTCAGGGTTGGCGAATTCACCCCTCCACTTT

V gene: TRBV27
clone size: .
J gene: TRBJ1-2
D gene: .
CDR3 protein: CASSLTGHLYGYTF
CDR3 DNA: TGTGCCAGCAGTTTAACGGGACACCTCTATGGCTACACCTTC

V gene: TRBV10-2
clone size: .
J gene: TRBJ2-6
D gene: .
CDR3 protein: CASRDVSGANVLTF
CDR3 DNA: TGCGCCAGCAGGGACGTCTCTGGGGCCAACGTCCTGACTTTC

V gene: TRBV20-1
clone size: .
J gene: TRBJ2-5
D gene: TRBD2
CDR3 protein: CSAPYRPGLAGVGGETQYF
CDR3 DNA: TGCAGTGCTCCCTACAGACCGGGACTAGCGGGGGTAGGGGGAGAGACCCAGTACTTC

V gene: TRBV12-3/TRBV12-4
clone size: .
J gene: TRBJ2-3
D gene: .
CDR3 protein: CASSAGPDTDTQYF
CDR3 DNA: TGTGCCAGCAGTGCGGGGCCCGACACAGATACGCAGTATTTT

V gene: TRBV5-6
clone size: few
J gene: TRBJ2-7
D gene: TRBD1
CDR3 protein: CASSLPGQGTEEQYF
CDR3 DNA: TGTGCCAGCAGCTTACCGGGACAGGGAACGGAGGAGCAGTACTTC

V gene: TRBV7-9
clone size: .
J gene: TRBJ2-5
D gene: TRBD2
CDR3 protein: CASSFRGIAGPNAETQYF
CDR3 DNA: TGTGCCAGCAGCTTTCGAGGAATAGCGGGCCCAAACGCAGAGACCCAGTACTTC

V gene: TRBV20-1
clone size: many
J gene: TRBJ2-1
D gene: .
CDR3 protein: CSVWTGYNEQFF
CDR3 DNA: TGCAGTGTTTGGACTGGCTACAATGAGCAGTTCTTC

V gene: TRBV6-2/TRBV6-3
clone size: .
J gene: TRBJ1-5
D gene: .
CDR3 protein: CASSQGLGPAQPQHF
CDR3 DNA: TGTGCCAGCAGCCAGGGGCTCGGGCCGGCTCAGCCCCAGCATTTT

V gene: TRBV7-8
clone size: .
J gene: TRBJ2-1
D gene: TRBD1
CDR3 protein: CASSSRDRFNEQFF
CDR3 DNA: TGTGCCAGCAGCTCCCGGGACAGATTCAATGAGCAGTTCTTC

V gene: TRBV4-2
clone size: .
J gene: TRBJ2-5
D gene: .
CDR3 protein: CASSPSLSALQETQYF
CDR3 DNA: TGTGCCAGCAGCCCGAGCCTTTCGGCGTTACAAGAGACCCAGTACTTC

V gene: TRBV11-2
clone size: .
J gene: TRBJ2-7
D gene: TRBD1
CDR3 protein: CASSAGQGRAYNEQYF
CDR3 DNA: TGTGCCAGCAGCGCCGGACAGGGGAGAGCCTACAATGAGCAGTACTTC

V gene: TRBV25-1
clone size: .
J gene: TRBJ2-5
D gene: TRBD1
CDR3 protein: CASALGQGQETQYF
CDR3 DNA: TGTGCCAGCGCGTTGGGACAGGGGCAAGAGACCCAGTACTTC

V gene: TRBV27
clone size: .
J gene: TRBJ2-7
D gene: TRBD2
CDR3 protein: CASSLPSGGVRSSYNEQYF
CDR3 DNA: TGTGCCAGCAGTTTACCTAGCGGGGGGGTACGAAGCTCCTACAATGAGCAGTACTTC